This TCR beta chain is from a study of beta chain features in type 1 diabetes. Study results and limitations: Significant though moderate, a shortening of TCRB CDR3s appeared in all four CD4+ subsets of Type 1 diabetes patients.

The germline V gene encodes CDR1 SGHTA and CDR2 FQGNSA. The CDR3 spans 14 residues. Deletions cut 0 bases from V and 4 bases from J, with 7 bases between. For this clone: Antigen: not known.

The sequenced template was cDNA made from the entire isolated RNA. Sequenced by immunoSEQ multiplex PCR; TCRdb stores in-frame clones only, minus some. This sample carries about 340,000 clones, approximately 13% of them seen once, and the ten largest clones take roughly 0.015%. This receptor was identified in a woman under 30 with type 1 diabetes. This sequence joins TRBV7-2 and TRBJ2-1; the D is unclear. Material: naive CD4+ T cells from blood. CDR3 bases: TGTGCCAGCAGCTTAGCGAACGGGTACAATGAGCAGTTCTTC. Its protein product is CASSLANGYNEQFF.